This T cell receptor beta chain stems from a study of blood T cell repertoires in COVID-19. The method was immunoSEQ multiplex PCR; TCRdb's version includes in-frame clones alone and lacks a portion of them. The top ten hold about 27% of the sample, which has 95,000 to 110,000 clones, roughly 84% seen once. The source is a man aged 60 to 69 with acute or convalescent COVID-19. Sequenced input: peripheral blood.

Here the CDR3 reads CASSLGGTGYETQYF. The CDR3 nucleotides read TGCGCCAGCAGCTTAGGGGGGACAGGGTACGAGACCCAGTACTTC. The chain joins TRBV5-1 to TRBJ2-5; 9 nucleotides align to TRBD1. The junction had 7 bases not matched to a gene; V was cut back by 2 bases and J by 5 bases. CDR1 SGHRS and CDR2 YFSETQ come from the germline V gene. This CDR3 has 15 amino acids.